The TCR beta chain described here comes from a study of T cell changes during pregnancy in multiple sclerosis. Sequencing used immunoSEQ multiplex PCR; TCRdb keeps in-frame clones, though not all of them. Among about 35,000 clones listed, roughly 90% were seen once. V was clipped by 5 bases and J by 2 bases; unmatched bases: 7. Germline CDR1 MNHNS, CDR2 SASEGT. The CDR3 is 15 amino acids. The sequencing used peripheral blood, collected in the third trimester of pregnancy. This rearrangement joins TRBV6-1 to TRBJ2-5; 8 bases match TRBD1. The TCR comes from a female donor in good health, enrolled as a control in a pregnancy study. The CDR3 bases are TGTGCCAGCAGTTCACGGACAGGGTCTCAAGAGACCCAGTACTTC. It codes for CASSSRTGSQETQYF.